The clone carrying this T cell receptor (beta chain) was found many times. This sample was taken from a study of T cells in Graves' hyperthyroidism and ophthalmopathy. Study context: Before any treatment, at initial diagnosis, peripheral blood was collected.

Trimming left V 2 bases short and J 5 bases short, with 7 bases between. The CDR3 has 12 amino acids. RNA transcripts were the template for amplifying TCR beta CDR3 regions. TCR CDR3 regions were first amplified by RT-PCR with HTBI primers. TCRdb redid the calling of the multiplex PCR reads with MiXCR, one entry per CDR3 protein. This table holds approximately 420,000 distinct CDR3 sequences, more than 13% found once. Uncontrolled infection, other autoimmune disease, pregnancy and lactation each barred patients from inclusion. Clinicians diagnosed patients from clinical symptoms, serum thyroxine and TRAb, thyroid ultrasound and orbital computed tomography. Cells are PBMCs isolated from around 10 ml of fresh blood.

V is TRBV12-3 or TRBV12-4 and J is TRBJ2-7, with D uncertain. The sequence derives from a woman aged 30 to 39 with Graves' hyperthyroidism. What was sequenced was blood. CDR3 DNA sequence: TGTGCCAGCAGTTTATTGGAGAACGAGCAGTACTTC. This codes for CASSLLENEQYF.